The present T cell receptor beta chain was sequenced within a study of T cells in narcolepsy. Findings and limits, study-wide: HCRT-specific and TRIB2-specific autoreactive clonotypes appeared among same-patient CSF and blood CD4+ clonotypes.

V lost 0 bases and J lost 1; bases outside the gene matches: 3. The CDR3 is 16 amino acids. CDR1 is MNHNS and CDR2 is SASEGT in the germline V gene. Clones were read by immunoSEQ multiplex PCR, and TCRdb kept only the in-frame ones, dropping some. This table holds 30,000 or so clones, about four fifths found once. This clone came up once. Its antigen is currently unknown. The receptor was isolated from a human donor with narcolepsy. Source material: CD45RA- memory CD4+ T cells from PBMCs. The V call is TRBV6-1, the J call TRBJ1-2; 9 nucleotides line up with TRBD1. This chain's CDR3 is CASSEAGTGNNYGYTF. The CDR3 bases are TGTGCCAGCAGTGAAGCCGGGACAGGGAATAACTATGGCTACACCTTC.